This entry lists 19 T cell receptor beta chains sequenced from one sample in a study of OX40 agonist ivuxolimab in advanced cancers. Assay: immunoSEQ multiplex PCR; the TCRdb copy retains only in-frame clones and omits some. The data show 77,000 or so clones, approximately 86% seen once. Here the sequenced sample was CD4+ or CD8+ T cells sorted from blood, taken in a trial of the OX40 agonist ivuxolimab. The receptors were sampled from an adult with an advanced solid tumor such as melanoma, head and neck, liver or kidney cancer.

The CDR3, as DNA: TGTGCCACGGCACAGGGGAACACTGAAGCTTTCTTT. Encoded protein: CATAQGNTEAFF. The chain is built from TRBV10-3 and TRBJ1-1, with D possibly being TRBD1 (6 bases). The CDR3 has 12 residues. The V end lost 10 bases, the J end lost 1 base, and 10 bases lay between the germline ends. The V gene's germline CDR1 is ENHRY and CDR2 SYGVKD.

The J gene is TRBJ1-1, the V gene TRBV6-1; no clear D. The germline V gene encodes CDR1 MNHNS and CDR2 SASEGT. The CDR3 length is 11 residues. V lost 3 bases and J lost 8, with 7 bases in between. CDR3 in DNA: TGTGCCAGCAGTGACAGTACAGAAGCTTTCTTT. This sequence encodes CASSDSTEAFF.

The J gene is TRBJ1-5, the V gene TRBV11-2, with D possibly being TRBD1 (6 bases). Looked up from germline, CDR1 is SGHAT and CDR2 is FQNNGV. This CDR3 region has 15 residues. The ends were cut back, 1 base at V and 7 bases at J, with 14 bases in the middle. DNA for the CDR3: TGTGCCAGCAGCTTAGGCGGGGGGGCGGGCCAGCCCCAGCATTTT. This sequence encodes CASSLGGGAGQPQHF.

J is TRBJ2-2 and V is TRBV4-3, with 11 bases fitting TRBD2. CDR3 length equals 18 residues. Germline loops: CDR1 LGHNA, CDR2 YSLEER. Unmatched junction bases numbered 4, after V lost 0 bases and J lost 1 base. This CDR3 reads CASSQELGLAGNTGELFF. CDR3 in DNA: TGCGCCAGCAGCCAAGAACTCGGACTAGCGGGGAACACCGGGGAGCTGTTTTTT.

The genes are TRBV7-6 and TRBJ2-1; D might be TRBD1 or TRBD2, each matching 5 bases. The CDR3 length is 16 residues. From germline, CDR1 is SGHVS and CDR2 FNYEAQ. Trimming cost V 4 bases and J 0 bases, with 13 bases left between them. In DNA, the CDR3 is TGTGCCAGCAGCTCTACTCCAGGGAGCTCCTACAATGAGCAGTTCTTC. Translation: CASSSTPGSSYNEQFF. The full variable domain, rest sourced from reference TRBV7-6 and TRBJ2-1, is GAGVSQSPRYKVTKRGQDVALRCDPISGHVSLYWYRQALGQGPEFLTYFNYEAQQDKSGLPNDRFSAERPEGSISTLTIQRTEQRDSAMYRCASSSTPGSSYNEQFFGPGTRLTVL.

The chain uses TRBV7-3 and TRBJ2-1, with D uncertain. The CDR3 is 14 amino acids. The germline V gene has CDR1 SGHTA and CDR2 FQGTGA. Trimming took 0 bases from V and 5 from J, leaving 8 bases between them. The CDR3: CASSLTSRHNEQFF. For the CDR3, the DNA is TGTGCCAGCAGCTTAACTTCGCGACACAATGAGCAGTTCTTC.

J is TRBJ2-7 and V is TRBV18; 9 bases agree with TRBD1. With 3 bases clipped from V and 5 bases from J, the junction kept 5 bases outside the gene matches. The CDR3 spans 14 residues. CDR1 and CDR2 (germline): KGHSH, LQKENI. CDR3 bases: TGTGCCAGCTCACCGGGGACAGGGCGGGACGAGCAGTACTTC. It is translated as CASSPGTGRDEQYF. The entire variable domain, with the rest obtained from reference TRBV18 and TRBJ2-7, is as follows: NAGVMQNPRHLVRRRGQEARLRCSPMKGHSHVYWYRQLPEEGLKFMVYLQKENIIDESGMPKERFSAEFPKEGPSILRIQQVVRGDSAAYFCASSPGTGRDEQYFGPGTRLTVT.

This chain uses TRBV6-1 with TRBJ2-3, with TRBD2 identical over 12 bases. V lost 4 bases and J lost 4; bases outside the gene matches: 6. Germline CDR1 MNHNS, CDR2 SASEGT. The CDR3 length is 16 residues. The CDR3 is CASSVTSGSTADTQYF. The DNA of the CDR3 is TGTGCCAGCAGTGTGACTAGCGGGAGTACTGCAGATACGCAGTATTTT.

This clone has just a few counts. This chain uses TRBV5-5 with TRBJ1-1, with D maybe TRBD1 (5 bases). CDR1 SGHKS and CDR2 YYEKEE come from the germline V gene (reference sequence). V was pared by 3 bases and J by 5 bases, with 17 bases between. The CDR3 length is 15 residues. In nucleotides, the CDR3 is TGTGCCAGCAGCTGGGACGGGACTCAAGGGACTGAAGCTTTCTTT. As protein: CASSWDGTQGTEAFF.

This chain uses TRBV7-2 with TRBJ1-5, with 8 bases fitting TRBD1. V was pared by 6 bases and J by 0 bases, with 7 bases of the junction left unmatched. Germline V gene data show CDR1 as SGHTA and CDR2 as FQGNSA. CDR3 length: 16 residues. The CDR3 loop is CASRPSGTGSNQPQHF. CDR3 coding DNA: TGTGCCAGCAGGCCTTCCGGGACAGGTAGCAATCAGCCCCAGCATTTT.

The rearrangement uses TRBV12-1 and TRBJ2-2. TRBV12-1 is a pseudogene locus. The length of the CDR3 is 15 residues. CDR3: CASSLPGSGDGELFF. The DNA of the CDR3 is TGTGCCAGCAGCCTCCCCGGCAGTGGGGACGGGGAGCTGTTTTTT.

This clone was picked up one time. The genes are TRBV10-3 and TRBJ2-1; 11 positions agree with TRBD2. Trimming cost V 7 bases and J 8 bases; bases outside gene matches: 10. This CDR3 region has 15 residues. Per the germline V gene, CDR1 is ENHRY and CDR2 is SYGVKD. CDR3 loop: CAITGLAGLGHEQFF. CDR3 in DNA: TGTGCCATCACCGGACTAGCGGGTCTGGGCCATGAGCAGTTCTTC.

V and J are TRBV28 and TRBJ1-2; D might be TRBD1 (6 bases). Germline assignment: CDR1 MDHEN and CDR2 SYDVKM. The germline V and J ends were trimmed by 8 bases and 6 bases, with 13 bases remaining between them. This CDR3 region has 12 residues. Written as DNA, the CDR3 is TGTGCCAGCTCTTTACAGGGAGATGGCTACACCTTC. Amino acids: CASSLQGDGYTF.

The CDR3 DNA sequence: TGCGCCAGCAGCGAAGACAGGGGAACCACTGAAGCTTTCTTT. It specifies CASSEDRGTTEAFF. This sequence joins TRBV5-1 and TRBJ1-1; 8 nucleotides agree with TRBD1. In germline, CDR1 is SGHRS, CDR2 YFSETQ. V lost 4 bases and J lost 4; bases outside the gene matches: 6. The CDR3 totals 14 residues.

This chain connects TRBV19 to TRBJ2-3; 8 nucleotides line up with TRBD2. Per germline, CDR1 LNHDA and CDR2 SQIVND (reference sequence). Losses at the gene ends were 10 bases for V and 7 bases for J; bases not matched to a gene: 13. CDR3 size: 14 residues. The CDR3 DNA reads TGTGCCACTGGACTAAGCGGGAGAAGGAATACGCAGTATTTT. This codes for CATGLSGRRNTQYF.

This chain joins TRBV5-4 and TRBJ1-4; 10 nucleotides match TRBD1. The CDR3 sequence is 17 residues long. J gave up 8 bases and V 2 bases, and 12 bases lay outside the gene matches. Germline loops: CDR1 SGHNT, CDR2 YYREEE (reference sequence). Here the CDR3 DNA reads TGTGCCAGCAGCTTTGGCCCATCCGGGACAGGGGAGGAAAAACTGTTTTTT. Translating gives CASSFGPSGTGEEKLFF.

The CDR3 bases are TGTGCCAGCAGTCCCGGACAGGGTGGCAATCAGCCCCAGCATTTT. Protein: CASSPGQGGNQPQHF. The chain couples TRBV6-5 to TRBJ1-5; 8 nucleotides agree with TRBD1. This CDR3 spans 15 amino acids. CDR1 is MNHEY and CDR2 is SVGAGI in the germline V gene. Trimming took 5 bases from V and 2 from J; bases not matched to a gene: 5.

The chain joins TRBV28 to TRBJ2-6; D is perhaps TRBD1 (6 bases). The V gene lost 3 bases and the J gene lost 3 bases, with 15 bases spanning the gap. In germline, CDR1 is MDHEN, CDR2 SYDVKM. CDR3 size: 17 residues. The CDR3 sequence is CASSLPAGAGGANVLTF. The CDR3 DNA sequence: TGTGCCAGCAGTTTGCCGGCAGGGGCAGGTGGGGCCAACGTCCTGACTTTC.

The chain has TRBV18 and TRBJ1-3, with 9 bases aligning to TRBD1. V lost 3 bases, J lost 2 bases, and 2 bases stayed unmatched. Germline lookup yields CDR1 KGHSH and CDR2 LQKENI. The CDR3 has 15 amino acids. The CDR3, as DNA: TGTGCCAGCTCACCGGACAGGGGTCCTGGAAACACCATATATTTT. Translated, it gives CASSPDRGPGNTIYF.